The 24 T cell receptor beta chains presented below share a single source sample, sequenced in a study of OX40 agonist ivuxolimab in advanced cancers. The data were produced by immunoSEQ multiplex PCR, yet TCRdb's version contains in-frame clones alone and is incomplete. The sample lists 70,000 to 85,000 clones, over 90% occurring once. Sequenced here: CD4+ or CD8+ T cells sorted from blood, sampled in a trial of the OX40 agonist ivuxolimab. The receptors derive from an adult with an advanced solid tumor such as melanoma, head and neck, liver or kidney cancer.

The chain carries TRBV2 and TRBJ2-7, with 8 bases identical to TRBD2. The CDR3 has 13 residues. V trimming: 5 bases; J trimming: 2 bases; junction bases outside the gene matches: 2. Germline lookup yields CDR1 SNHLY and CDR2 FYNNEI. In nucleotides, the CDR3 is TGTGCCAGCAGTTTGGGACTAGCCTACGAGCAGTACTTC. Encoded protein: CASSLGLAYEQYF.

As DNA, the CDR3 is TGTGCCAGCAGAGTCGAGGCATATAGCAATCAGCCCCAGCATTTT. Translating gives CASRVEAYSNQPQHF. The chain couples TRBV6-5 to TRBJ1-5; D not resolved. Germline lookup yields CDR1 MNHEY and CDR2 SVGAGI. Trimming cost V 6 bases and J 0 bases, with 12 bases left between them. The CDR3 sequence is 15 residues long.

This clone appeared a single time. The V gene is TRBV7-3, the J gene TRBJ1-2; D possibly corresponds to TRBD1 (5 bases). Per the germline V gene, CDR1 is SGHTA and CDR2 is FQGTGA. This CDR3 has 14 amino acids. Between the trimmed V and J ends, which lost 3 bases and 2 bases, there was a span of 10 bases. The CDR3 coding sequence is TGTGCCAGCAGCTTGGTGGCAGGGAACTATGGCTACACCTTC. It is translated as CASSLVAGNYGYTF.

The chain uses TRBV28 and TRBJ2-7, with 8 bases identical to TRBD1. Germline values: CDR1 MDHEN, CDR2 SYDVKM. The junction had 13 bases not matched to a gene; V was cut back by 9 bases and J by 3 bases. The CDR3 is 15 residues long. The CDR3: CASSTVGQGDYEQYF. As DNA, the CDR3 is TGTGCCAGTAGTACCGTCGGACAGGGCGACTACGAGCAGTACTTC.

DNA of the CDR3: TGTGCCAGCAGTTTCACTAGCGGGATAGCCAAAAACATTCAGTACTTC. Translating gives CASSFTSGIAKNIQYF. This chain joins TRBV28 and TRBJ2-4, with TRBD2 matching over 10 bases. The CDR3 has 16 residues. Per germline, CDR1 MDHEN and CDR2 SYDVKM. Unmatched junction bases numbered 2, after V lost 3 bases and J lost 0 bases.

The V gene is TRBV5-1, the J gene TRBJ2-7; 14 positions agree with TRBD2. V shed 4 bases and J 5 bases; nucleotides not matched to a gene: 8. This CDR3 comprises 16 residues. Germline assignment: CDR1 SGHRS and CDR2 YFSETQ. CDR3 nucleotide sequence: TGCGCCAGCAGCCCGCTGCCGGGACTAGCGGGAGACGAGCAGTACTTC. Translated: CASSPLPGLAGDEQYF.

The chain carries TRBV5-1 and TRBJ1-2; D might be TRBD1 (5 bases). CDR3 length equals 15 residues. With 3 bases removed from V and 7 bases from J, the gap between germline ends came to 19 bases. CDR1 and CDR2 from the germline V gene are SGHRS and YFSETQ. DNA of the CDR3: TGCGCCAGCAGCTATGAGGGACTCACGGGTTCTGGCTACACCTTC. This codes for CASSYEGLTGSGYTF.

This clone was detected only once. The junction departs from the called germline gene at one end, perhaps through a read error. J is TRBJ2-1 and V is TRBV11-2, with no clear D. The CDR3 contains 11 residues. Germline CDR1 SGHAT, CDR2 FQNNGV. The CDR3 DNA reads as TGTGCCAGCAGCTTTTTGGGAATTCCGGTCTTC. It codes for CASSFLGIPVF. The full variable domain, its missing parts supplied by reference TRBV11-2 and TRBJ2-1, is EAGVAQSPRYKIIEKRQSVAFWCNPISGHATLYWYQQILGQGPKLLIQFQNNGVVDDSQLPKDRFSAERLKGVDSTLKIQPAKLEDSAVYLCASSFLGIPVFGPGTRLTVL.

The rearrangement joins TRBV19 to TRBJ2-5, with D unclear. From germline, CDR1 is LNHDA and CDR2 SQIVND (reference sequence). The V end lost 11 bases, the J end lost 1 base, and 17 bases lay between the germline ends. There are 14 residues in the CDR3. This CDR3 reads CAVGGLTIQETQYF. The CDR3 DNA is TGTGCCGTTGGTGGCCTAACAATCCAAGAGACCCAGTACTTC.

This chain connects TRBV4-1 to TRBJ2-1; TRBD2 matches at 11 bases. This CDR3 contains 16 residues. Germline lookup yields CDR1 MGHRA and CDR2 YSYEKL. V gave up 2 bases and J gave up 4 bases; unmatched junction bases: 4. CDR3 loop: CASSQLTSGIYNEQFF. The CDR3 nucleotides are TGCGCCAGCAGCCAATTGACTAGCGGGATTTACAATGAGCAGTTCTTC.

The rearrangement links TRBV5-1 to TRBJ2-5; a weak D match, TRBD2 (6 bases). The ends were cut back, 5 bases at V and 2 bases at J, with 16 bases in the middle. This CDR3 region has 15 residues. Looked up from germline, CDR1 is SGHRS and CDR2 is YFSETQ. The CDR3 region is CASSSDPSGQETQYF. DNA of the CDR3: TGCGCCAGCAGTTCGGACCCAAGCGGGCAAGAGACCCAGTACTTC. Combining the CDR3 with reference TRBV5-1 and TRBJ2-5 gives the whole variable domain KAGVTQTPRYLIKTRGQQVTLSCSPISGHRSVSWYQQTPGQGLQFLFEYFSETQRNKGNFPGRFSGRQFSNSRSEMNVSTLELGDSALYLCASSSDPSGQETQYFGPGTRLLVL.

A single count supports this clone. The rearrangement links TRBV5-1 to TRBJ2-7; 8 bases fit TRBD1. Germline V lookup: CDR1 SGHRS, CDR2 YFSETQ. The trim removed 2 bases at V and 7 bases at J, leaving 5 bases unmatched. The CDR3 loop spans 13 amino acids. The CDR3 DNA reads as TGCGCCAGCAGCTTCCAGGGGGCGTATGAGCAGTACTTC. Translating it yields CASSFQGAYEQYF.

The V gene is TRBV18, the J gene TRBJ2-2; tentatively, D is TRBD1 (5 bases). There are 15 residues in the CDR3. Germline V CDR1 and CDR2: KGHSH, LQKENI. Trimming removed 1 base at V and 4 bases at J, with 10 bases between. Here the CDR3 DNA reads TGTGCCAGCTCACCACTTCATCAGGGCACCGGGGAGCTGTTTTTT. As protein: CASSPLHQGTGELFF. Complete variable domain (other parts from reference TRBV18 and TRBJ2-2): NAGVMQNPRHLVRRRGQEARLRCSPMKGHSHVYWYRQLPEEGLKFMVYLQKENIIDESGMPKERFSAEFPKEGPSILRIQQVVRGDSAAYFCASSPLHQGTGELFFGEGSRLTVL.

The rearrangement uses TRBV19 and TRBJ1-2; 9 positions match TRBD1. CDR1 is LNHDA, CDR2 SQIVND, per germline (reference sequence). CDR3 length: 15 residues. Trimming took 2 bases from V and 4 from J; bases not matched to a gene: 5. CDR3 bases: TGTGCCAGTAGTATATTATGGGACAGGGTCTATGGCTACACCTTC. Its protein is CASSILWDRVYGYTF. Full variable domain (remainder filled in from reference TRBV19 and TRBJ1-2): DGGITQSPKYLFRKEGQNVTLSCEQNLNHDAMYWYRQDPGQGLRLIYYSQIVNDFQKGDIAEGYSVSREKKESFPLTVTSAQKNPTAFYLCASSILWDRVYGYTFGSGTRLTVV.

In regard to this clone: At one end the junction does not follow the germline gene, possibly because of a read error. Here the CDR3 DNA reads TGTGCTAGCAGCTTAGGCCCCGGTCCCCAGGGGGCCCCCTACGAGCAGTACTTC. Its translation: CASSLGPGPQGAPYEQYF. This rearrangement joins TRBV7-7 to TRBJ2-7; 8 nucleotides align to TRBD1. The CDR3 is made up of 18 amino acids. CDR1 and CDR2 (germline): SSHAT, FNYEAQ (reference sequence).

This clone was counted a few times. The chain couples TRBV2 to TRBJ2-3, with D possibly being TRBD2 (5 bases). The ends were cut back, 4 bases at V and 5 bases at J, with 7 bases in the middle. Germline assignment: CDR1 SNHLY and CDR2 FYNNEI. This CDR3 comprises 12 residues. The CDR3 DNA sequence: TGTGCCAGCAGTGTAGGGAGAGATACGCAGTATTTT. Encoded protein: CASSVGRDTQYF.

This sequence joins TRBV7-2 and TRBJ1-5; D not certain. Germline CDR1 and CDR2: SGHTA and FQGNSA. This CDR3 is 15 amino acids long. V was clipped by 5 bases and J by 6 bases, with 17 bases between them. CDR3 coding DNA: TGTGCCAGCAGCCCAGACCCCTTTAGGCCTCAGCCCCAGCATTTT. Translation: CASSPDPFRPQPQHF.

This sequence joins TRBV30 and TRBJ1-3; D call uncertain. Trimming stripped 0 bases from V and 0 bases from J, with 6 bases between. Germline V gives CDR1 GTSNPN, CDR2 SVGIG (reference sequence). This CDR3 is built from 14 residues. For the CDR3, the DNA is TGTGCCTGGAGTGTACGAGGCTCTGGAAACACCATATATTTT. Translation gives CAWSVRGSGNTIYF. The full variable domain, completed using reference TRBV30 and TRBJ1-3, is SQTIHQWPATLVQPVGSPLSLECTVEGTSNPNLYWYRQAAGRGLQLLFYSVGIGQISSEVPQNLSASRPQDRQFILSSKKLLLSDSGFYLCAWSVRGSGNTIYFGEGSWLTVV.

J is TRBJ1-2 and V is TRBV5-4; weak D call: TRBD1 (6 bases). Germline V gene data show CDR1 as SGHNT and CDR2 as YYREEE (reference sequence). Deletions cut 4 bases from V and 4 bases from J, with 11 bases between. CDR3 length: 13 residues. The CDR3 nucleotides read TGTGCCAGCAGCCCGGACAGAAGCTATGGCTACACCTTC. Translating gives CASSPDRSYGYTF.

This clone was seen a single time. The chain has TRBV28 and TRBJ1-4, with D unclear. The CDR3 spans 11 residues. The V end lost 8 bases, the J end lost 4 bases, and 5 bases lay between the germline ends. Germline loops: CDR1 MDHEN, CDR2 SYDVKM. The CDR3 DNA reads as TGTGCCAGCCTTGGTAATGAAAAACTGTTTTTT. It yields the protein CASLGNEKLFF.

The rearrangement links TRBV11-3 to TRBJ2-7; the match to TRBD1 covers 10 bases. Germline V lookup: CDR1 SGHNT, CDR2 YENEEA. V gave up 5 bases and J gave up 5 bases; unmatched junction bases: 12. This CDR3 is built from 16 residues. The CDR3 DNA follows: TGTGCCAGCAGCCCCCCCCCGGGACAGGGGACCCACGAGCAGTACTTC. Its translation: CASSPPPGQGTHEQYF.

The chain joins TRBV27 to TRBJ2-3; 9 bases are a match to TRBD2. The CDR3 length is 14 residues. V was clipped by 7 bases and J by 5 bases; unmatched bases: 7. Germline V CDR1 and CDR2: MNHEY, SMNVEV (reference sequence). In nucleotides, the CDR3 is TGTGCCAGCAAGGCGGGAGGGCGGGGAGATACGCAGTATTTT. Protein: CASKAGGRGDTQYF.

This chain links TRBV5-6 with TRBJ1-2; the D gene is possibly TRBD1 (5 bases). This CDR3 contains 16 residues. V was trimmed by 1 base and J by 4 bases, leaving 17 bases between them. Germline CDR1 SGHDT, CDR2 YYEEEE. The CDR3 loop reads CASSLQSGGAAYGYTF. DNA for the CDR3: TGTGCCAGCAGCTTGCAGTCAGGCGGGGCTGCCTATGGCTACACCTTC.

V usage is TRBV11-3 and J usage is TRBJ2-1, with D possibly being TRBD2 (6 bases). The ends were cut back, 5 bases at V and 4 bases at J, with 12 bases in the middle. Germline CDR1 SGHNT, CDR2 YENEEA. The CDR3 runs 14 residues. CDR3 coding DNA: TGTGCCAGCAGCCCCAGCGGGCTGTACAATGAGCAGTTCTTC. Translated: CASSPSGLYNEQFF.